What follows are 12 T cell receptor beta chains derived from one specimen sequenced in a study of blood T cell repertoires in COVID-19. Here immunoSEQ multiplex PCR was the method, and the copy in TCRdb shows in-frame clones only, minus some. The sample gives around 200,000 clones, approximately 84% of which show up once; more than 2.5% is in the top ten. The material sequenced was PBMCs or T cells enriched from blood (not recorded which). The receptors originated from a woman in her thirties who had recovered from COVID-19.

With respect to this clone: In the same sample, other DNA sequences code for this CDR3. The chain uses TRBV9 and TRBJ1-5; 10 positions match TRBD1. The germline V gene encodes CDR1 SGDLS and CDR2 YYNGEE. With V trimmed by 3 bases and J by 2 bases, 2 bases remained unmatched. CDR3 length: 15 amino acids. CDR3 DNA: TGTGCCAGCAGCGCGGGGACAGGGGGCAATCAGCCCCAGCATTTT. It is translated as CASSAGTGGNQPQHF.

The CDR3 DNA reads as TGTGCCAGTAGGGGGGGACTAGCGGAGCAGTACTTC. It yields the protein CASRGGLAEQYF. This chain uses TRBV19 with TRBJ2-7; TRBD2 aligns across 10 bases. The CDR3 extends over 12 amino acids. Germline CDR1 is LNHDA and CDR2 is SQIVND (reference sequence). V trimming: 6 bases; J trimming: 7 bases; junction bases outside the gene matches: 3. Together with reference TRBV19 and TRBJ2-7, the CDR3 gives the full variable domain: DGGITQSPKYLFRKEGQNVTLSCEQNLNHDAMYWYRQDPGQGLRLIYYSQIVNDFQKGDIAEGYSVSREKKESFPLTVTSAQKNPTAFYLCASRGGLAEQYFGPGTRLTVT.

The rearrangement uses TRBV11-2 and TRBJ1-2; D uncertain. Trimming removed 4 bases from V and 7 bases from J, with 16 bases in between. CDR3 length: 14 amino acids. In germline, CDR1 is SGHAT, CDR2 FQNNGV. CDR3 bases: TGTGCCAGCAGCTCCTCCACCGCTCTATTTGGCTACACCTTC. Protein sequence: CASSSSTALFGYTF.

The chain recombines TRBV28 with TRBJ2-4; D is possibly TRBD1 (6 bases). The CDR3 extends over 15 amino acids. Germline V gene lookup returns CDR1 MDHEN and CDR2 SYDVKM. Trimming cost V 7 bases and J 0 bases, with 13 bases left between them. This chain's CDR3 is CASTRGTLAKNIQYF. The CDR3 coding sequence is TGTGCCAGCACGAGGGGGACCTTAGCCAAAAACATTCAGTACTTC.

The CDR3 region has the DNA TGTGCCTGGGCGGGACAGACAATCTCGGGCTACACCTTC. The encoded protein is CAWAGQTISGYTF. The chain uses TRBV30 and TRBJ1-2; 7 bases fit TRBD1. The CDR3 covers 13 residues. Germline CDR1 and CDR2: GTSNPN and SVGIG (reference sequence). The trim removed 5 bases at V and 8 bases at J, leaving 11 bases unmatched.

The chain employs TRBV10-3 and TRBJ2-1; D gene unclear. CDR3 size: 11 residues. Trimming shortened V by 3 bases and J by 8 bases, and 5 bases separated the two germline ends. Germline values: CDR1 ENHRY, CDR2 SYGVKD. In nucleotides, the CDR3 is TGTGCCATCAGTGAATCGGATGAGCAGTTCTTC. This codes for CAISESDEQFF.

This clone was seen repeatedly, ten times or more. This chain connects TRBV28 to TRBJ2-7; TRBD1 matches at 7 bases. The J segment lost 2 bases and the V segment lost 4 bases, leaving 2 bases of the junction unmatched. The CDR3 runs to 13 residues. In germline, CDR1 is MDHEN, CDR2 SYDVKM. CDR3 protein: CASSYRGTYEQYV. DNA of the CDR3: TGTGCCAGCAGTTACAGGGGTACCTACGAGCAGTACGTC.

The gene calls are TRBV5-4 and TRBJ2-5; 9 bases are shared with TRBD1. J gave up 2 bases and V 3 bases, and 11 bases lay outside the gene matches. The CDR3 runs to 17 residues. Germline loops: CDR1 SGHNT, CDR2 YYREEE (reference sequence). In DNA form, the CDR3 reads TGTGCCAGCAGCTCCCTAGGACAGGGGCGCGAACAAGAGACCCAGTACTTC. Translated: CASSSLGQGREQETQYF.

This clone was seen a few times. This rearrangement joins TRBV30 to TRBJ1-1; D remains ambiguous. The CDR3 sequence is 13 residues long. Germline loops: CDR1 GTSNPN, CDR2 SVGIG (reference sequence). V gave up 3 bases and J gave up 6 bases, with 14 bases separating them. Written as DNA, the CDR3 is TGTGCCTGGAGGTCGGGAAGGAGGGCTGAAGCTTTCTTT. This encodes CAWRSGRRAEAFF.

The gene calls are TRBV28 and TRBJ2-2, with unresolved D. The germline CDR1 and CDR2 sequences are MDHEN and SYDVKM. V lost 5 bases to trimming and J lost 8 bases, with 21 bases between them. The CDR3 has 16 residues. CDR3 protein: CASSIPHLTLAGELFF. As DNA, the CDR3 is TGTGCCAGCAGTATACCCCACCTAACTTTAGCAGGGGAGCTGTTTTTT.

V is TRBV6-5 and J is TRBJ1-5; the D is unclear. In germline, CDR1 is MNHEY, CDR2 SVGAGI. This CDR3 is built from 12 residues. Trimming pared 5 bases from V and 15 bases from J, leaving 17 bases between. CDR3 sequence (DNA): TGTGCCAGCAGTAAGTTTAACAGACACTGGCATTTT. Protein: CASSKFNRHWHF.

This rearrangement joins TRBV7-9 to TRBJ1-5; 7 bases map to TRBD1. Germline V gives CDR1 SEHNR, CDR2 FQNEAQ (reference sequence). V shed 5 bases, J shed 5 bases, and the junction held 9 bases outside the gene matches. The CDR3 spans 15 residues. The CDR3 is CASSRGQAPYQPQHF. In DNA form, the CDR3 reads TGTGCCAGCAGCCGAGGACAGGCACCCTATCAGCCCCAGCATTTT.